This TCR beta chain was identified in a study of T cells after yellow fever vaccination. This clonotype has only a few counts. TCRdb analysed the 5' RACE reads with MiXCR anew, one entry per CDR3 protein. The sample comprises 500,000 to 650,000 distinct CDR3 sequences, roughly 13% of which are singletons, and more than 12% rests with the top ten. CDR1 and CDR2 (germline): MDHEN, SYDVKM. The CDR3 is 17 residues long. V was shortened by 3 bases and J by 0 bases, with 14 bases between the two germline ends. This chain joins TRBV28 and TRBJ2-2, with TRBD1 as a possible D gene (5 bases). Sequences were derived from PBMCs, sampled on the day of the yellow fever booster vaccination. The receptor comes from a man aged 25 to 40 who received the YFV17D yellow fever vaccine. The CDR3 spells CASSLGPGDSNTGELFF. The CDR3 coding sequence is TGTGCCAGCAGTTTGGGGCCTGGGGATTCGAACACCGGGGAGCTGTTTTTT.